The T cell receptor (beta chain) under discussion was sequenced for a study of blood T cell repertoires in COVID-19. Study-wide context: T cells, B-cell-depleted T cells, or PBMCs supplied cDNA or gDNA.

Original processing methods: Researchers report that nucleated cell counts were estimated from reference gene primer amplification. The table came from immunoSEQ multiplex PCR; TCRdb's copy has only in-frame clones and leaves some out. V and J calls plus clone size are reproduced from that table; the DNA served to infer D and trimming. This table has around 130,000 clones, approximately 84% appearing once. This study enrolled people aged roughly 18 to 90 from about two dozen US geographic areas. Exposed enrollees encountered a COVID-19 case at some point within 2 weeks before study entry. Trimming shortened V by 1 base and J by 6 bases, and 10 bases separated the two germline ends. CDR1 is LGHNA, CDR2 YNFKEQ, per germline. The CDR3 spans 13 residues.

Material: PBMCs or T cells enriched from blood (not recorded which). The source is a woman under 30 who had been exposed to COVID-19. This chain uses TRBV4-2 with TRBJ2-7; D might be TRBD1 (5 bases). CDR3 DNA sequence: TGTGCCAGCAGCCAAGCCAGGGTCGGCGAGCAGTACTTC. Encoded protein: CASSQARVGEQYF.